This TCR beta chain appears in the sequencing data of a study of CD8 T cells in ankylosing spondylitis (dated by TCRdb to the late 2010s). Looking at the study overall: The study profiled T cell receptor beta repertoires in healthy donors and ankylosing spondylitis patients to find disease-linked TCR variants. Peripheral blood samples were taken, and synovial fluid was additionally collected from ankylosing spondylitis patients. The full study cohort comprised 25 or so ankylosing spondylitis patients and 85 to 120 healthy donors.

CDR1 and CDR2 were assigned from the germline V gene (reference sequence) as MNHEY and SMNVEV. From its cysteine to its phenylalanine, the CDR3 spans 14 amino acids. The DNA shown is the 42-base CDR3, in frame from base 1. At the junction V is shortened by 6 bases and J by 1 base, with 12 bases in between. On the study overall, not on this receptor specifically: A TCR beta motif made up of eight highly homologous amino acid variants appeared to be characteristic of blood from ankylosing spondylitis patients. The disease-linked clones showed a CD8+ phenotype and occurred at relatively low frequencies in peripheral blood. Some of the motif variants had been reported before in the synovial fluid and blood of reactive arthritis patients, a finding that suggests common disease-initiation mechanisms. Significant enrichment of the disease-linked clones was reported in matched synovial fluid samples from ankylosing spondylitis patients.

Synovial fluid samples were matched to blood samples from the same ankylosing spondylitis patients. This sample was sequenced with an Illumina HiSeq 2500. Quantitative 5'-RACE with molecular barcodes was the method used to prepare the TCR beta libraries. On the authors' methods: To identify disease-linked TCR variants, a new computational method was used, one built on a probabilistic model of VDJ rearrangement. Using fastp at Q25 and MiXCR, TCRdb reprocessed the public reads and kept productive beta chains. CDR3 protein sequences are deduplicated, and each keeps its most common genes and DNA. V and J calls and clone size were set by TCRdb, not the authors. This sample gives approximately 100,000 distinct CDR3 sequences in total; around 24% of them show up just once. More than 9% of the sample belongs to the ten largest clones. Comments on this clonotype: The antigen it recognizes is unknown. One base away there is no much larger clone; base qualities are not given.

The sequenced material came from synovial fluid, either unsorted or a sorted T cell fraction (not recorded which). In this chain, TRBV27 is recombined with TRBJ1-1; the D segment cannot be called with confidence. This clonotype was sampled from a male donor with ankylosing spondylitis. The DNA sequence is given as TGTGCCAGCAGCTATCTGGGGTCGAACACTGAAGCTTTCTTT. Translated, this gives CASSYLGSNTEAFF.